A selection of T cell receptor beta chains follows, all from one sample in a study of cytomegalovirus exposure and HLA in healthy donors. Here immunoSEQ multiplex PCR was the method, and the copy in TCRdb shows in-frame clones only, minus some. The sample has approximately 140,000 clones, roughly 81% seen once; the top ten hold almost 1.5%. The sequenced material came from PBMCs. These receptors were obtained from a woman aged 25-40 years in good health and CMV-seronegative. The CDR3 runs from the conserved cysteine through the conserved F or W. A D gene is named only where the DNA matches it firmly. For some rows the clone size is stated as once, few or many, or as a class when expanded; others skip it.

D,J,V,length,size,CDR3,DNA
TRBD1,TRBJ1-2,TRBV19,14,once,CASRLTGENYGYTF,TGTGCCAGTAGGCTGACAGGGGAGAACTATGGCTACACCTTC
TRBD2,TRBJ2-5,TRBV7-9,16,NA,CASSQIAGGYQETQYF,TGTGCCAGCAGCCAGATAGCGGGGGGGTACCAAGAGACCCAGTACTTC
TRBD2,TRBJ2-5,TRBV4-1,16,NA,CASSQASGGAQETQYF,TGCGCCAGCAGCCAAGCGAGCGGGGGGGCACAAGAGACCCAGTACTTC
TRBD1,TRBJ1-6,TRBV27,18,NA,CASSRYGTANSYNSPLHF,TGTGCCAGTAGCAGGTACGGGACAGCAAACTCCTATAATTCACCCCTCCACTTT
TRBD1,TRBJ2-7,TRBV5-1,13,NA,CASSYGQGYEQYF,TGCGCCAGCAGCTACGGACAGGGCTACGAGCAGTACTTC
NA,TRBJ1-1,TRBV27,15,NA,CASSSTGGWPTEAFF,TGTGCCAGCAGTTCTACAGGAGGGTGGCCAACTGAAGCTTTCTTT
NA,TRBJ1-2,TRBV7-2,14,NA,CASSLGERRVGYTF,TGTGCCAGCAGCTTAGGGGAGAGGAGGGTTGGCTACACCTTC
NA,TRBJ1-1,TRBV30,14,NA,CAWSMDTGEEEAFF,TGTGCCTGGAGCATGGACACTGGGGAGGAGGAAGCTTTCTTT
NA,TRBJ2-3,TRBV4-3,13,NA,CASSRVGTDTQYF,TGCGCCTCCTCGCGGGTAGGCACAGATACGCAGTATTTT
NA,TRBJ1-5,TRBV2,15,few,CASSAGGLGNQPQHF,TGTGCCAGCAGTGCTGGCGGACTGGGCAATCAGCCCCAGCATTTT